This T cell receptor (beta chain) was captured in a study of cytomegalovirus exposure and HLA in healthy donors. Across the study: The early release's HLA-typed donors yielded some 85 million unique TCRs.

The CDR3 is 17 amino acids. Germline CDR1 is SGDLS and CDR2 is YYNGEE. The V gene end was trimmed by 5 bases and the J gene end by 7 bases; junction bases not matched to a gene: 14. Of note for this clone: Antigen: not known.

The PCR made use of 60 Vbeta and 13 Jbeta primers. In the original workflow: There were about 88 million unique TCR beta chains by a later count, and 10 million to 12 million of them were shared. Profiling relied on immunoSEQ multiplex PCR, and the TCRdb table lists in-frame clones only, not all of them. V, J and clone size are those of that table, while D and trimming were read from the DNA. Seen here are some 200,000 clones, around 62% observed once, and the top ten hold around 2.9%. Findings and limits, study-wide: Upon later analysis, TCR association rates were observed to vary by HLA locus, being highest for DRB1 and lowest for HLA-C.

The study sampled nominally healthy donors, though unrecorded immune exposures were likely. V usage is TRBV9 and J usage is TRBJ2-1, with 11 bases identical to TRBD2. Material: PBMCs. The clonotype was recovered from a man aged 40-50 years in good health and CMV-seronegative. The CDR3 here is CASSGALTSGRQNEQFF. The DNA of the CDR3 is TGTGCCAGCAGTGGAGCCCTTACTAGCGGGAGACAGAATGAGCAGTTCTTC.